Listed here is a single TCR beta chain. As yet, its antigen is unknown. The study ran its PCR with 60 Vbeta and 13 Jbeta primers. Sequencing used immunoSEQ multiplex PCR; TCRdb keeps in-frame clones, though not all of them. The data show 200,000 to 250,000 clones, approximately 81% seen once. The data were taken from a study of cytomegalovirus exposure and HLA in healthy donors. Turning to the study itself: Findings of an earlier analysis included about 120 million unique TCR beta sequences from 200 million or so T cells. General study results and limits: After further analysis at a later stage, some 15,000 TCR beta sequences were associated with HLA alleles at 0.05 false discovery rate.

The CDR3 consists of 16 residues. The germline CDR1 and CDR2 sequences are MDHEN and SYDVKM. V trimming: 3 bases; J trimming: 5 bases; junction bases outside the gene matches: 7. The rearrangement uses TRBV28 and TRBJ2-7, with 13 bases identical to TRBD2. The TCR was taken from a man aged 30-40 years in good health and CMV-seronegative. The sequencing sample was made of PBMCs. The CDR3 nucleotides are TGTGCCAGCAGTTTTCCAGGACTAGCGGGGGAGGACGAGCAGTACTTC. Translated, it gives CASSFPGLAGEDEQYF.